This entry describes one TCR beta chain. Antigen: not known. Treatment described: about 20 received Ad26.COV2.S at low or high dose, single or two shots; 5 received placebo; per-sample allocation not given. Specimens were obtained on day 63 following the first vaccine or placebo injection. The data originate from a study of Ad26.COV2.S vaccination and SARS-CoV-2 variants. Turning to the study itself: Trial arm assignment for the donor was COV1001 Ad26.COV2.S.

Measured with immunoSEQ multiplex PCR; TCRdb has only the in-frame clones, and not every one. The data show fewer than 600,000 clones, roughly nine tenths seen once. General observations from the study: Greater spike-specific TCR breadth was seen in vaccine recipients than in placebo recipients. Once vaccination had occurred, spike-specific CD8+ and CD4+ T cell responses reportedly showed substantial breadth. Similar non-spike TCR breadth was seen in vaccine and placebo recipients.

The length of the CDR3 is 13 residues. CDR1 and CDR2 from the germline V gene are SGDLS and YYNGEE. V was shortened by 9 bases and J by 2 bases, with 11 bases between the two germline ends. Sequencing was performed on peripheral blood, taken in a trial of Ad26.COV2.S vaccine versus placebo. The receptor's source is a person aged 18-65 years who received the Ad26.COV2.S COVID-19 vaccine or a placebo. The chain recombines TRBV9 with TRBJ2-2; D assignment may be TRBD1 or TRBD2 (5 bases each). CDR3: CATGATNTGELFF. CDR3 DNA: TGTGCCACCGGGGCGACCAACACCGGGGAGCTGTTTTTT. The full variable domain, with the rest looked up from reference TRBV9 and TRBJ2-2, is DSGVTQTPKHLITATGQRVTLRCSPRSGDLSVYWYQQSLDQGLQFLIQYYNGEERAKGNILERFSAQQFPDLHSELNLSSLELGDSALYFCATGATNTGELFFGEGSRLTVL.